This passage covers 2 T cell receptor beta chains from one sample sequenced in a study of T-cell reconstitution after alpha-beta-depleted transplantation in children (dated by TCRdb to 2015 to 2016). Library generation was performed with PCR. The data were produced on an Illumina HiSeq 2500. To normalize quantification of the TCRbeta repertoire, the TCR libraries were built with molecular barcoding that relied on unique molecular identifiers. TCRdb trimmed the raw reads at Q25, called clones with MiXCR and kept productive beta chains. Entries are consolidated by CDR3 protein sequence, retaining the most common genes and DNA. The sample includes around 380,000 distinct CDR3 sequences, with about 11% observed a single time. In total, the top ten clones hold 4.5% to 6% of the sample. The material was PBMCs from the stem cell graft donor, obtained from the stem cell graft. Receptors were obtained from a human donor who donated a stem cell graft to a child with acute myeloid leukemia.

This clonotype came up a few times. This chain uses TRBV20-1 with TRBJ2-3, with 9 bases aligning to TRBD1. The CDR3 sequence is 13 residues long. The V segment lost 8 bases and the J segment 4 bases; nucleotides outside the gene matches: 7. The germline gives CDR1 DFQATT, CDR2 SNEGSKA (reference sequence). The CDR3 sequence: CSLERQGADTQYF. CDR3 sequence (DNA): TGCAGTTTAGAAAGACAGGGGGCAGATACGCAGTATTTT.

This clonotype has ten or more counts. The CDR3 region has the DNA TGTGCCAGCAGCTTAGAACCCGGGGGCGCGATGTATTTT. Residues: CASSLEPGGAMYF. This chain links TRBV11-2 with TRBJ2-3; D may be TRBD1 or TRBD2 (6 bases each). V gave up 0 bases and J gave up 14 bases, with 15 bases separating them. Germline-derived CDR1 and CDR2 are SGHAT and FQNNGV. CDR3 length: 13 residues. Full variable domain (missing parts from reference TRBV11-2 and TRBJ2-3): EAGVAQSPRYKIIEKRQSVAFWCNPISGHATLYWYQQILGQGPKLLIQFQNNGVVDDSQLPKDRFSAERLKGVDSTLKIQPAKLEDSAVYLCASSLEPGGAMYFGPGTRLTVL.